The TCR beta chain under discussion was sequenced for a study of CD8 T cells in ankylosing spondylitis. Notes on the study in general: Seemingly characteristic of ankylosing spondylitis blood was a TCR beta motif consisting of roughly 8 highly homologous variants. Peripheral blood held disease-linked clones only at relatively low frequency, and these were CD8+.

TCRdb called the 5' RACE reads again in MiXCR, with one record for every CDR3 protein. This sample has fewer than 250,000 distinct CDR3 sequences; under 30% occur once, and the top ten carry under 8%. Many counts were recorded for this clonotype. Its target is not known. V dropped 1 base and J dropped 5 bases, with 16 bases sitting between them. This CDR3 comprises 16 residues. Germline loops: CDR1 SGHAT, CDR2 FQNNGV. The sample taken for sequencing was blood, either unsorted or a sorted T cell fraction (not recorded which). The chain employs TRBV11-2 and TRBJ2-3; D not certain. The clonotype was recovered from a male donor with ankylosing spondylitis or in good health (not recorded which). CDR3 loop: CASSLGGGSQVDTQYF. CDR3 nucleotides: TGTGCCAGCAGCTTAGGTGGCGGTAGCCAAGTAGATACGCAGTATTTT. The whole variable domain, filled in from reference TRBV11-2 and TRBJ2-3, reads EAGVAQSPRYKIIEKRQSVAFWCNPISGHATLYWYQQILGQGPKLLIQFQNNGVVDDSQLPKDRFSAERLKGVDSTLKIQPAKLEDSAVYLCASSLGGGSQVDTQYFGPGTRLTVL.